These T cell receptor beta chains were read from a single sample in a study of low-dose radiotherapy and immunotherapy resistance in tumors. Each CDR3 protein is one row after TCRdb ran MiXCR on the reads. Among more than 70,000 distinct CDR3 sequences listed, around 30% were seen once. Source: PBMCs, taken before treatment. These receptors were taken from a female donor with ovarian cancer. Each CDR3 is given without its conserved first and last residue. The listing skips clone size in some rows; elsewhere it reads once, few, many or a size class.

v_gene	j_gene	abundance	CDR3aa
TRBV7-3	TRBJ2-1	many	ASSLSSDYNEQF
TRBV12-3/TRBV12-4	TRBJ1-5	few	ASSFPGGEPNQPQH
TRBV20-1	TRBJ2-7	many	SGTSGSHEQY
TRBV9	TRBJ2-2	-	ASSVGVGELF
TRBV12-3/TRBV12-4	TRBJ2-3	many	ASSFRKDTQY
TRBV5-5	TRBJ2-5	-	ASSRTGGSSDPTQETQY
TRBV12-3/TRBV12-4	TRBJ2-2	-	ASSSQTSGNTGELF
TRBV5-1	TRBJ2-2	many	ASSPRQTGLEAGELF
TRBV7-8	TRBJ2-2	-	ASKLGDTYTGELFF
TRBV12-3/TRBV12-4	TRBJ2-7	many	ASSFRVGGTATYEQY
TRBV28	TRBJ1-5	-	ASRTEQPQH
TRBV4-1	TRBJ2-6	many	ASSQDGGESLYSGANVLT
TRBV29-1	TRBJ2-2	many	SATGGPGELF
TRBV28	TRBJ2-7	many	ASTATSGGHEQY
TRBV7-2	TRBJ2-2	many	ASSGLLAGGAGELF
TRBV4-1	TRBJ2-7	many	ASSQDKSISEVYEQY
TRBV28	TRBJ1-3	many	GYRDDSGNTIY
TRBV6-2/TRBV6-3	TRBJ2-7	few	ASSYSGPATRGY
TRBV5-4	TRBJ2-2	many	ASSKGTGELF
TRBV4-1	TRBJ2-1	few	ASSQRDTSGDSPNEQF
TRBV7-8	TRBJ1-5	many	ASSSRSQPQH
TRBV29-1	TRBJ1-3	few	SVSKGGKGSSGNTIY
TRBV27	TRBJ2-1	many	ASSPIPDGNEQF
TRBV30	TRBJ1-5	many	AWSVQGGNQPQH
TRBV5-1	TRBJ2-7	many	ASSLSMGQGAYEQY